The sequence of this T cell receptor (beta chain) was determined in a study of blood T cell repertoires in COVID-19 (TCRdb year 2020). Background for the entire study: Collaborator samples came from the United States, Italy and Spain and covered acute and convalescent phases of COVID-19. The repertoires were made available in a free public database intended to serve as a resource for research on the immune response to SARS-CoV-2. Deeply sampled blood TCRbeta repertoires from subjects exposed to, actively infected with, or recovered from COVID-19 were included in the dataset. The prospective study material was composed of cDNA or gDNA derived from T cells, B-cell-depleted T cells, or PBMCs. The samples were drawn from the first 160 participants of the ongoing ImmuneRACE study and from about 1,200 subjects provided by 6 global collaborators. Where available, HLA class I and class II types were obtained from metadata supplied by the sample provider rather than from assay-based typing. The sample metadata nearly always contained a de-identified subject ID, COVID-19 status, age in years and sex. What the study reported, not specific to this receptor: How much clinical and demographic metadata was included differed by source and by participant, and the metadata was provided uncurated.

Based on the germline V gene (reference sequence), the CDR1 and CDR2 sequences are SEHNR and FQNEAQ. V and J lose 7 bases and 5 bases, and a span of 12 bases separates them. The cysteine opens and the phenylalanine closes a CDR3 of 13 amino acids. Here the CDR3 DNA is all that survives: 39 bases in frame from base 1. TCRbeta CDR3 regions were amplified from genomic DNA using the immunoSEQ Assay, a bias-controlled multiplex PCR. In the source study's methods: Within the assay, amplification of reference gene primers was used to estimate how many nucleated cells each sample contained. To quantify the absolute abundance of each unique TCRbeta CDR3 rearrangement, sequence reads were collapsed and filtered. For each sample, productive Simpson clonality was calculated as the square root of Simpson's diversity index over productive rearrangements. Entries here come from immuneACCESS through TCRdb and include only in-frame sequences with V and J called. Some clones fail to appear in such tables; in the studies checked, an unresolved V gene covers under half of the shortfall, and the cause of the remainder is unknown. V, J and clone size are those of that table, while D and trimming were read from the DNA. A total of approximately 70,000 clones appear in this sample, roughly 84% of them only once. The top ten constitute roughly 4.7% of the sample.

As concerns this clone: This receptor's antigen is unknown. Base qualities were left out, and no much larger clone turns up one base away.

The collaborating institutions used their own protocols to collect whole blood in K2EDTA tubes. For TCRbeta analysis, collaborators shipped samples as frozen whole blood, isolated PBMCs, or DNA extracted from either of those sample types. The receptor chain draws on TRBV7-9 and TRBJ2-1; the D segment could be TRBD2, given 5 matching bases. This clonotype was sampled from a woman aged 60-75 years with acute or convalescent COVID-19. The sequencing input was peripheral blood. The CDR3 has the sequence CASKRGSHNEQFF. The bases are TGTGCCAGCAAGAGAGGGAGTCACAATGAGCAGTTCTTC.